Listed below are T cell receptor beta chains from one sample, sequenced in a study of blood T cells in healthy people across ages. TCRdb reprocessed the 5' RACE reads with MiXCR, giving one entry per CDR3 protein. The sample shows 700,000 to 900,000 distinct CDR3 sequences, roughly 50% of them seen only once. Sequenced material: blood. Receptors were obtained from an elderly man in good health. CDR3s include the opening cysteine and the closing phenylalanine or tryptophan. D genes are given only for firm matches. The size of a clone is reported for some rows only, either as once, few or many, or as a class for expanded clones.

j_call clone_size d_call v_call cdr3_aa cdr3_nt
TRBJ1-2 - - TRBV6-2/TRBV6-3 CASSMVDGYTF TGTGCCAGCAGTATGGTCGATGGCTACACCTTC
TRBJ1-2 - - TRBV7-9 CASSLREVLTPYGYTF TGTGCCAGCAGCTTACGGGAGGTCTTGACACCCTATGGCTACACCTTC
TRBJ2-1 - - TRBV29-1 CSVVSTSKSNEQFF TGCAGCGTTGTGAGCACTAGCAAATCCAATGAGCAGTTCTTC
TRBJ1-3 - - TRBV10-3 CAITRTASSGNTIYF TGTGCCATCACTAGGACCGCGAGCTCTGGAAACACCATATATTTT
TRBJ2-1 - - TRBV5-1 CASSRSGLTFEQFF TGCGCCAGCAGCCGCAGCGGACTGACCTTTGAGCAGTTCTTC
TRBJ2-7 - - TRBV9 CASSEGGGYEQYF TGTGCCAGCAGCGAGGGGGGGGGCTACGAGCAGTACTTC
TRBJ2-1 - TRBD2 TRBV18 CASSPRLVAGWDNEQFF TGTGCCAGCTCACCTAGACTCGTAGCGGGTTGGGACAATGAGCAGTTCTTC
TRBJ2-2 - - TRBV6-5 CASSYSGAASNTGELFF TGTGCCAGCAGTTACTCCGGAGCCGCTTCGAACACCGGGGAGCTGTTTTTT
TRBJ2-7 - TRBD1 TRBV10-3 CAISGDRGRWEQYF TGTGCCATCAGTGGGGACAGGGGGCGCTGGGAGCAGTACTTC
TRBJ2-2 many - TRBV6-2/TRBV6-3 CASHPGAGELFF TGTGCCAGCCACCCGGGGGCCGGGGAGCTGTTTTTT